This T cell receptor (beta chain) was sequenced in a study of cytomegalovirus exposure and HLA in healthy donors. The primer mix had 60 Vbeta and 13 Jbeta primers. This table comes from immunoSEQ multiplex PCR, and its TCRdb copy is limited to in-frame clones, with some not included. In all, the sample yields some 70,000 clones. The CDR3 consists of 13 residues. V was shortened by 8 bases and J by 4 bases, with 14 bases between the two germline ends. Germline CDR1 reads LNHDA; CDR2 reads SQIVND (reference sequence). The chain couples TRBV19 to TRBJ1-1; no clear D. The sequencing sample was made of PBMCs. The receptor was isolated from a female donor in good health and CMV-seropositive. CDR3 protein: CASSAGKRTEAFF. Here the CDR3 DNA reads TGTGCCAGTTCTGCGGGGAAGCGCACTGAAGCTTTCTTT.